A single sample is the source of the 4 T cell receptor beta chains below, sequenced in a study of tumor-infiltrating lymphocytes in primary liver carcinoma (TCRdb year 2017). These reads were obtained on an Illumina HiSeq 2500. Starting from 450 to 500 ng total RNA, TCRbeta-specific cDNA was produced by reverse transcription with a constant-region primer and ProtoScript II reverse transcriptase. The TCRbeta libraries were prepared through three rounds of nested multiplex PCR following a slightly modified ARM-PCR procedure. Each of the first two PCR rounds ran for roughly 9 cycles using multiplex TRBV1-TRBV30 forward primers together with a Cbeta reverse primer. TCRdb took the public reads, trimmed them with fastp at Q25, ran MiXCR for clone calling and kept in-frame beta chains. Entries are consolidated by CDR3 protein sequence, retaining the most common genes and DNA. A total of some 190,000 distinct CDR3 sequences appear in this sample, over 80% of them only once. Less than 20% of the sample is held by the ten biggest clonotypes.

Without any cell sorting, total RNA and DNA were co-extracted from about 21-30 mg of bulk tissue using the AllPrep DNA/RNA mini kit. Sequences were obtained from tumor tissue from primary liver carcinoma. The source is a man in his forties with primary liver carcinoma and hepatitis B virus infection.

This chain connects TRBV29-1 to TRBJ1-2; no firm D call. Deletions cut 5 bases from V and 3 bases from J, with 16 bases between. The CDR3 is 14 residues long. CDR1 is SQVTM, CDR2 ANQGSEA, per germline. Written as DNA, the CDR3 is TGCAGCGTTCCACTTGACTGGTACTACTATGGCTACACCTTC. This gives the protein CSVPLDWYYYGYTF.

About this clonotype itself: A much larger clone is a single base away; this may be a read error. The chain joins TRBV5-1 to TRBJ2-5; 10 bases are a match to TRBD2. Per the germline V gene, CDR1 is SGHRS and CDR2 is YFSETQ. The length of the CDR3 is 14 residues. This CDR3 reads CAISEAGGSETQYF. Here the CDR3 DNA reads TGCGCCATCAGCGAAGCGGGAGGGAGCGAGACCCAGTACTTC. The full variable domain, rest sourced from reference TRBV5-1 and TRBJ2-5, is KAGVTQTPRYLIKTRGQQVTLSCSPISGHRSVSWYQQTPGQGLQFLFEYFSETQRNKGNFPGRFSGRQFSNSRSEMNVSTLELGDSALYLCAISEAGGSETQYFGPGTRLLVL.

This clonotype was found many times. CDR3 DNA sequence: TGTGCCAGCAGTTTGACTAGCGGGAGCTACGAGCAGTACTTC. This gives the protein CASSLTSGSYEQYF. The chain is built from TRBV28 and TRBJ2-7, with 12 nucleotides matching TRBD2. The V and J ends lost 3 bases and 3 bases, in that order; junction bases with no gene match: 0. Germline V CDR1 and CDR2: MDHEN, SYDVKM. The CDR3 covers 14 residues.

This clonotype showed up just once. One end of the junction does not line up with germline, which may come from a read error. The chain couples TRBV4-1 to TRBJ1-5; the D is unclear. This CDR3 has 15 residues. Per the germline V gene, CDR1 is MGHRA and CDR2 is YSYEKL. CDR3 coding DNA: TGCGTCAGCAGTCCCATAGAGCGGGGCAATCAGCCCCAGCATTTT. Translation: CVSSPIERGNQPQHF.